The 23 T cell receptor beta chains in this list originate from one sample, sequenced in a study of type 1 and type 2 diabetes patients. PCR was run on genomic DNA. Amplification of the beta chain CDR3 used 30 forward and 13 reverse multiplex primers. TCRdb used MiXCR to reprocess the multiplex PCR reads, holding one entry per CDR3 protein. The profile shows about 250,000 distinct CDR3 sequences, over 45% of them singletons. Material for sequencing was peripheral blood mononuclear cells (PBMCs). These receptor sequences come from a man in his late teens or twenties with type 2 diabetes.

This chain uses TRBV6-1 with TRBJ2-3; 7 bases line up with TRBD2. Per germline, CDR1 MNHNS and CDR2 SASEGT. This CDR3 is built from 15 residues. J was trimmed by 1 base and V by 6 bases; bases with no gene match: 7. CDR3 sequence (DNA): TGTGCCAGCAGCGGCCTTGGGAGGGGCACAGATACGCAGTATTTT. Translating it yields CASSGLGRGTDTQYF.

This clonotype was recorded a few times. The chain couples TRBV5-5 to TRBJ1-2; unclear D gene. This CDR3 spans 12 amino acids. Between the trimmed V and J ends, which lost 0 bases and 5 bases, there was a span of 5 bases. Per germline, CDR1 SGHKS and CDR2 YYEKEE (reference sequence). The CDR3 coding sequence is TGTGCCAGCAGCTTGGCTGAGTATGGCTACACCTTC. It codes for CASSLAEYGYTF.

The chain is built from TRBV2 and TRBJ1-6; unclear D gene. Germline V gives CDR1 SNHLY, CDR2 FYNNEI. This CDR3 has 15 amino acids. Trimming left V 2 bases short and J 14 bases short, with 19 bases between. The CDR3 nucleotides read TGTGCCAGCAGTGAATATAGTCCCTTCCTTTCGTCCCTCCACTTT. It encodes CASSEYSPFLSSLHF.

About this clonotype: The junction and the germline gene differ at one end; a read error may be behind it. V and J are TRBV12-3 or TRBV12-4 and TRBJ2-7; the match to TRBD1 covers 9 bases. This CDR3 region has 11 residues. The CDR3 nucleotides are TGTGCCAGCAGTTTAATGGGACAGGGTGTCTTC. It is translated as CASSLMGQGVF.

The sample holds a few counts of this clonotype. V and J are TRBV27 and TRBJ2-5, with D possibly TRBD2 on 6 matching bases. V shed 2 bases and J shed 4 bases, with 11 bases lying between them. The germline CDR1 and CDR2 sequences are MNHEY and SMNVEV (reference sequence). This CDR3 comprises 14 residues. The CDR3 nucleotides are TGTGCCAGCAGTTTAGCGGGGAGTCCAGAGACCCAGTACTTC. Translating it yields CASSLAGSPETQYF.

This clonotype turned up a few times. V is TRBV10-3 and J is TRBJ2-3, with TRBD1 matching over 11 bases. This CDR3 spans 15 amino acids. The germline V gene has CDR1 ENHRY and CDR2 SYGVKD. The V and J ends lost 6 bases and 2 bases, in that order; junction bases with no gene match: 4. The CDR3 nucleotides are TGTGCCATCAGGGGGACAGGGGGGTACACAGATACGCAGTATTTT. Amino acids: CAIRGTGGYTDTQYF.

The chain employs TRBV28 and TRBJ1-2; D call uncertain. The germline V gene encodes CDR1 MDHEN and CDR2 SYDVKM. Trimming took off 10 bases at V and 8 bases at J, with 11 bases between the two ends. The CDR3 spans 10 residues. The DNA of the CDR3 is TGTGCCACCCTGGTTCACGGCTACACCTTC. Amino acids: CATLVHGYTF.

This clonotype was seen more than once but under ten times. This rearrangement joins TRBV15 to TRBJ1-1; weak D call: TRBD1 (6 bases). Germline CDR1 and CDR2: LNHNV and YYDKDF (reference sequence). The CDR3 spans 15 residues. Trimming took off 2 bases at V and 2 bases at J, with 12 bases between the two ends. The CDR3 DNA reads TGTGCCACCAGCAGACTACCAGGGGCTAACACTGAAGCTTTCTTT. Translating gives CATSRLPGANTEAFF.

This clonotype showed up many times. V and J are TRBV12-3 or TRBV12-4 and TRBJ1-1; 8 bases line up with TRBD1. This CDR3 contains 14 residues. V shed 3 bases and J 2 bases; nucleotides not matched to a gene: 2. The CDR3 loop reads CASSFTGGNTEAFF. For the CDR3, the DNA is TGTGCCAGCAGTTTCACAGGGGGTAACACTGAAGCTTTCTTT.

CDR3 loop: CSARAGAADTQYF. The CDR3 coding sequence is TGCAGTGCTAGAGCGGGGGCGGCAGATACGCAGTATTTT. The chain employs TRBV20-1 and TRBJ2-3; D tentatively reads TRBD1 or TRBD2 (6 bases each). CDR3 length equals 13 residues. V was trimmed by 1 base and J by 4 bases, leaving 9 bases between them. The germline V gene has CDR1 DFQATT and CDR2 SNEGSKA (reference sequence).

CDR3 sequence reads: CASSGTGLTEAFF. The CDR3 DNA reads as TGTGCCAGCAGCGGGACAGGCTTAACTGAAGCTTTCTTT. The rearrangement uses TRBV2 and TRBJ1-1; 8 bases are shared with TRBD1. CDR1 is SNHLY and CDR2 is FYNNEI in the germline V gene. This CDR3 has 13 amino acids. V gave up 6 bases and J gave up 5 bases; unmatched junction bases: 5.

The chain combines TRBV15 with TRBJ2-1, with D uncertain. CDR1 is LNHNV and CDR2 is YYDKDF in the germline V gene (reference sequence). Trimming removed 1 base from V and 0 bases from J, with 7 bases in between. The CDR3 is made up of 15 amino acids. CDR3 sequence: CATSRALSSYNEQFF. CDR3 nucleotides: TGTGCCACCAGCAGAGCCCTGAGCTCCTACAATGAGCAGTTCTTC.

A note on this clonotype: At one end, the junction sequence differs from germline, possibly due to a read error. V usage is TRBV27 and J usage is TRBJ2-2; 9 nucleotides agree with TRBD1. Per germline, CDR1 MNHEY and CDR2 SMNVEV (reference sequence). This CDR3 is 18 amino acids long. The CDR3 loop is CASSLYGGGTGRTGELFF. CDR3 nucleotides: TGTGCCAGCAGCTTATATGGGGGGGGGACAGGGAGGACCGGGGAGCTGTTTTTT.

For this clonotype: A read error may be the cause here, since a much bigger clone is one base away. This chain connects TRBV25-1 to TRBJ1-1; tentatively, D is TRBD1 (6 bases). The germline V gene encodes CDR1 MGHDK and CDR2 SYGVNS. The CDR3 is 13 amino acids. CDR3 loop: CASRARGNTKAFF. CDR3 DNA sequence: TGTGCCAGCAGGGCCAGGGGTAACACTAAAGCTTTCTTT.

This clonotype was seen a few times. V is TRBV5-1 and J is TRBJ1-2; TRBD1 is a possible D gene (5 bases). V was cut by 0 bases and J by 1 base, with 10 bases left in between. CDR1 SGHRS and CDR2 YFSETQ come from the germline V gene. The CDR3 sequence is 15 residues long. The CDR3, as DNA: TGCGCCAGCAGCTTGGAGGGGCTCGGTAACTATGGCTACACCTTC. Translated, it gives CASSLEGLGNYGYTF. Full variable domain (rest looked up from reference TRBV5-1 and TRBJ1-2): KAGVTQTPRYLIKTRGQQVTLSCSPISGHRSVSWYQQTPGQGLQFLFEYFSETQRNKGNFPGRFSGRQFSNSRSEMNVSTLELGDSALYLCASSLEGLGNYGYTFGSGTRLTVV.

In its sample, this clonotype was seen a few times. The rearrangement joins TRBV19 to TRBJ2-2, with 9 nucleotides matching TRBD1. CDR3 length: 17 amino acids. V trimming: 6 bases; J trimming: 3 bases; junction bases outside the gene matches: 11. CDR1 and CDR2 (germline): LNHDA, SQIVND (reference sequence). The CDR3 bases are TGTGCCAGTAGCTCCCTACCGAGACAGGGGGACACCGGGGAGCTGTTTTTT. As protein: CASSSLPRQGDTGELFF.

The chain uses TRBV6-5 and TRBJ1-2, with TRBD1 as a possible D gene (6 bases). The CDR3 has 13 residues. Germline assignment: CDR1 MNHEY and CDR2 SVGAGI. V gave up 5 bases and J gave up 3 bases, with 10 bases separating them. CDR3 residues: CASSTGLHYGYTF. As DNA, the CDR3 is TGTGCCAGCAGTACAGGGTTACACTATGGCTACACCTTC.

The chain couples TRBV5-1 to TRBJ2-7; 9 nucleotides line up with TRBD1. The CDR3 is 15 residues long. The trim removed 4 bases at V and 2 bases at J, leaving 7 bases unmatched. In germline, CDR1 is SGHRS, CDR2 YFSETQ. The CDR3 loop is CASSRDRANPYEQYF. The CDR3 DNA sequence: TGCGCCAGCAGCCGGGACAGGGCTAATCCCTACGAGCAGTACTTC. The whole variable domain, filled in from reference TRBV5-1 and TRBJ2-7, reads KAGVTQTPRYLIKTRGQQVTLSCSPISGHRSVSWYQQTPGQGLQFLFEYFSETQRNKGNFPGRFSGRQFSNSRSEMNVSTLELGDSALYLCASSRDRANPYEQYFGPGTRLTVT.

The rearrangement joins TRBV29-1 to TRBJ2-1; D is undetermined. The CDR3 is 11 amino acids. The germline V gene has CDR1 SQVTM and CDR2 ANQGSEA. The V and J ends lost 6 bases and 8 bases respectively, with 11 bases between them. The CDR3 reads CSVDGRDEQFF. In DNA, the CDR3 is TGCAGCGTGGATGGTAGGGATGAGCAGTTCTTC.

In the case of this clonotype: Mismatch with germline at one junction end may stem from a read error. The CDR3 sequence: CASSFGAGVERYF. In nucleotides, the CDR3 is TGTGCCAGTTCCTTTGGGGCAGGGGTCGAGCGGTACTTC. The chain is built from TRBV28 and TRBJ2-7; a possible D gene is TRBD1 (6 bases). The CDR3 is made up of 13 amino acids. CDR1 and CDR2 from the germline V gene are MDHEN and SYDVKM.

The V and J genes are TRBV4-1 and TRBJ2-7, with D possibly being TRBD1 (5 bases). CDR1 and CDR2 from the germline V gene are MGHRA and YSYEKL. Trimming left V 0 bases short and J 5 bases short, with 17 bases between. This CDR3 is 16 amino acids long. The CDR3 protein is CASSQDLPGALNEQYF. The CDR3 DNA reads TGCGCCAGCAGCCAAGACTTACCTGGGGCTCTGAACGAGCAGTACTTC.

CDR3 residues: CASSQDLKRNNEQFF. The DNA of the CDR3 is TGTGCCAGCAGCCAAGATCTTAAGCGGAACAATGAGCAGTTCTTC. The chain has TRBV4-2 and TRBJ2-5; possibly TRBD2 for D (5 bases). Matching the DNA end better, TRBJ2-1 makes the J call doubtful. Germline V gene data show CDR1 as LGHNA and CDR2 as YNFKEQ. CDR3 size: 15 residues.

The table lists this clonotype with a few counts. The chain links TRBV20-1 to TRBJ2-7; 15 bases are a match to TRBD2. The ends lost 6 bases at V and 7 bases at J; junction bases unmatched: 28. The germline CDR1 and CDR2 sequences are DFQATT and SNEGSKA (reference sequence). The CDR3 covers 21 residues. The CDR3 DNA sequence: TGCAGTGCCCAAAGACTCCTTTCCGGGACTAGCGGGAGGACCTCCACGAGAGAGCAGTACTTC. Translating gives CSAQRLLSGTSGRTSTREQYF.